These 14 T cell receptor beta chains were all obtained from the same sample, sequenced in a study of shared clonotypes between healthy human individuals (dated by TCRdb to the early 2020s). The protocol used for the library was the immunoSEQ multiplex PCR assay. In TCRdb, the immuneACCESS table is reduced to in-frame sequences with V and J assigned. These tables do not hold every clone; where another copy was compared, an unresolved V gene accounts for under half, and the others remain unexplained. The sample yields some 2,000,000 clones; nearly 97% were counted once. The ten largest clones capture more than 0.1% of the sample. Sequenced input: naive CD4+ T cells sorted from blood. This sample's cell subset or site label indicates: CD45RA+ positively selected. The receptors come from a man younger than 30 in good health.

This sequence joins TRBV29-1 and TRBJ1-1; TRBD1 might be the D (5 bases). The length of the CDR3 is 13 residues. The V end was cut by 3 bases, the J end by 4 bases, with 12 bases between. CDR1 is SQVTM, CDR2 ANQGSEA, per germline. CDR3 residues: CSVDQGEGTEAFF. The CDR3 region has the DNA TGCAGCGTTGACCAGGGTGAAGGCACTGAAGCTTTCTTT.

The rearrangement links TRBV5-4 to TRBJ1-5; perhaps TRBD1 as D (6 bases). Germline values: CDR1 SGHNT, CDR2 YYREEE (reference sequence). The CDR3 is 13 residues long. Trimming removed 0 bases at V and 7 bases at J, with 8 bases between. Here the CDR3 reads CASSLGGGQPQHF. The CDR3 coding sequence is TGTGCCAGCAGCTTGGGGGGGGGCCAGCCCCAGCATTTT.

The genes are TRBV7-9 and TRBJ1-4; tentatively, D is TRBD1 (5 bases). Between the trimmed V and J ends, which lost 4 bases and 6 bases, there was a span of 18 bases. Looked up from germline, CDR1 is SEHNR and CDR2 is FQNEAQ (reference sequence). This CDR3 contains 16 residues. The CDR3 DNA reads TGTGCCAGCAGCTCGAGAGGGACCCTAAACGATGAAAAACTGTTTTTT. Protein: CASSSRGTLNDEKLFF.

V is TRBV7-9 and J is TRBJ2-2; no firm D call. The CDR3 consists of 10 residues. V lost 11 bases and J 7 bases, leaving 8 bases between the germline ends. CDR1 is SEHNR, CDR2 FQNEAQ, per germline (reference sequence). Written as DNA, the CDR3 is TGTGCCCCCCAGGTCGGGGAGCTGTTTTTT. Protein: CAPQVGELFF.

This chain joins TRBV5-6 and TRBJ1-2; the match to TRBD1 covers 10 bases. The junction had 4 bases not matched to a gene; V was cut back by 4 bases and J by 10 bases. The CDR3 is made up of 12 amino acids. Germline V gene lookup returns CDR1 SGHDT and CDR2 YYEEEE. CDR3 amino acids: CASSPGTGVYTF. CDR3 in DNA: TGTGCCAGCAGCCCCGGGACAGGGGTCTACACCTTC.

The rearrangement uses TRBV5-1 and TRBJ2-3; 10 bases line up with TRBD2. Germline CDR1 SGHRS, CDR2 YFSETQ. The CDR3 runs 17 residues. J gave up 2 bases and V 4 bases, and 10 bases lay outside the gene matches. The CDR3 is CASSPRSSGGTTDTQYF. The CDR3 DNA reads as TGCGCCAGCAGCCCCCGGAGTAGCGGGGGGACCACAGATACGCAGTATTTT.

This chain connects TRBV2 to TRBJ2-1; D perhaps matches TRBD2 (5 bases). CDR1 and CDR2 (germline): SNHLY, FYNNEI. V was cut by 9 bases and J by 12 bases, with 21 bases left in between. CDR3 length: 13 residues. The CDR3 coding sequence is TGTGCCAGGGAGACTAAAGGCGGGTTTGGGCAGTTCTTC. Protein: CARETKGGFGQFF.

With respect to this clone: Other DNA sequences of this sample code for an identical CDR3. The chain is built from TRBV28 and TRBJ1-5, with 9 bases identical to TRBD1. This CDR3 has 15 amino acids. Germline values: CDR1 MDHEN, CDR2 SYDVKM. Losses at the gene ends were 4 bases for V and 6 bases for J; bases not matched to a gene: 7. CDR3 sequence: CASSSRDRAVQPQHF. The CDR3 DNA sequence: TGTGCCAGCAGTTCCCGGGACAGGGCAGTTCAGCCCCAGCATTTT.

The V call is TRBV9, the J call TRBJ1-2, with a tentative D call TRBD1 (6 bases). Per the germline V gene, CDR1 is SGDLS and CDR2 is YYNGEE. The ends were cut back, 0 bases at V and 8 bases at J, with 17 bases in the middle. This CDR3 has 15 amino acids. The CDR3 DNA is TGTGCCAGCAGCGTAGCGAACCGGGGGGCGAGAGGCTACACCTTC. Its translation is CASSVANRGARGYTF.

V usage is TRBV5-1 and J usage is TRBJ2-1, with TRBD2 matching over 10 bases. Germline lookup yields CDR1 SGHRS and CDR2 YFSETQ. This CDR3 comprises 15 residues. Trimming at V came to 0 bases and at J to 5 bases, leaving 2 bases not matched to a gene. CDR3 bases: TGCGCCAGCAGCTTGGTAGCGGGAGGAAACAATGAGCAGTTCTTC. Its translation is CASSLVAGGNNEQFF.

A single count supports this clone. The chain recombines TRBV10-2 with TRBJ2-6; the D gene is possibly TRBD1 (6 bases). Trimming left V 3 bases short and J 2 bases short, with 8 bases between. The germline V gene has CDR1 WSHSY and CDR2 SAAADI. The CDR3 is made up of 15 amino acids. CDR3 loop: CASSDTGTGANVLTF. The CDR3 DNA reads TGCGCCAGCAGTGACACAGGGACTGGGGCCAACGTCCTGACTTTC.

V gene TRBV9 combines with J gene TRBJ2-7; TRBD2 might be the D (5 bases). V was clipped by 3 bases and J by 0 bases, with 10 bases between them. This CDR3 comprises 14 residues. In germline, CDR1 is SGDLS, CDR2 YYNGEE. CDR3 nucleotides: TGTGCCAGCAGCGAGACTACCAGCTCCTACGAGCAGTACTTC. It codes for CASSETTSSYEQYF.

This rearrangement joins TRBV19 to TRBJ1-3; no definite D call. Looked up from germline, CDR1 is LNHDA and CDR2 is SQIVND (reference sequence). V dropped 5 bases and J dropped 3 bases, with 17 bases sitting between them. The CDR3 has 16 amino acids. The CDR3: CASSAPLRGSGNTIYF. The CDR3 DNA sequence: TGTGCCAGTAGTGCCCCGTTGCGGGGAAGTGGAAACACCATATATTTT.

As to this clone: This sample includes further DNA sequences coding for the same CDR3. The V gene is TRBV5-1, the J gene TRBJ1-4, with 7 bases that match TRBD1. This CDR3 has 14 residues. Germline V gene lookup returns CDR1 SGHRS and CDR2 YFSETQ. V dropped 4 bases and J dropped 4; count of bases not matched to a gene: 4. The CDR3 is CASSLGQINEKLFF. The CDR3, as DNA: TGCGCCAGCAGCCTGGGACAGATTAATGAAAAACTGTTTTTT.